A single T cell receptor (beta chain) is shown here with its context. The CDR3 has 15 amino acids. Germline-derived CDR1 and CDR2 are GTSNPN and SVGIG (reference sequence). J was trimmed by 7 bases and V by 4 bases; bases with no gene match: 13. The data originate from a study of blood T cell repertoires in COVID-19. Across the study: T cells, B-cell-depleted T cells, or PBMCs supplied cDNA or gDNA.

Clones were sequenced by immunoSEQ multiplex PCR, and TCRdb holds only the in-frame ones, with some missing. The sample lists roughly 160,000 clones, around 83% occurring once. The sample comprised peripheral blood. The sequence came from a woman in her 70s who had recovered from COVID-19. The chain is built from TRBV30 and TRBJ2-1, with 7 bases aligning to TRBD2. CDR3 loop: CAWTPGVLAGNEQFF. Here the CDR3 DNA reads TGTGCCTGGACCCCGGGGGTGTTAGCGGGTAATGAGCAGTTCTTC.